This T cell receptor (beta chain) was profiled in a study of neurological immune-mediated disorders. The CDR3 has 13 amino acids. Trimming took 7 bases from V and 4 from J, leaving 13 bases between them. Specified time point: longitudinal time-point 3. Stored at -80 C, 2 million PBMCs were the source of the unsorted libraries. TCRdb analysed the 5' RACE reads with MiXCR anew, one entry per CDR3 protein. The sample gives tens of thousands of distinct CDR3 sequences, 4.3% of which show up once; 4.5% to 6% is in the top ten. This clonotype was seen at least ten times. Material: PBMCs. The chain combines TRBV12-3 or TRBV12-4 with TRBJ2-5; D is possibly TRBD1 (5 bases). The sequence was collected from a woman in her sixties with multiple sclerosis. DNA of the CDR3: TGTGCCAGCACCCTCTTGGGGCCAGAGACCCAGTACTTC. This translates into CASTLLGPETQYF.